The 10 T cell receptor beta chains below were found in one sample sequenced in a study of regulatory T cells in long-lasting Graves disease. According to the study, TCR beta libraries were built with iRepertoire HTBI primers and CDR3-region Arm-PCR. TCRdb analysed the multiplex PCR reads with MiXCR anew, one entry per CDR3 protein. The table records around 460,000 distinct CDR3 sequences, around a fifth of them present only once. Indicated time point: persistent/refractory GD, antithyroid drugs over 5 years with positive TRAb. The TCR library was prepared using RNA isolated from PBMCs. This material consisted of peripheral blood mononuclear cells (PBMCs), taken when the disease was refractory, from a patient treated with antithyroid drugs. These receptors originate from a female donor with Graves disease.

The rearrangement joins TRBV19 to TRBJ2-7, with D possibly matching TRBD2 (5 bases). CDR1 and CDR2 (germline): LNHDA, SQIVND (reference sequence). V dropped 4 bases and J dropped 2 bases, with 9 bases sitting between them. This CDR3 has 13 amino acids. The chain's CDR3 is CASSNGIPYEQYF. In DNA form, the CDR3 reads TGTGCCAGTAGTAACGGGATCCCCTACGAGCAGTACTTC.

The CDR3 DNA sequence: TGTGCCAGCAGCTTAGTCTGGGAACGGGGATCCGGGGAGCTGTTTTTT. Protein product: CASSLVWERGSGELFF. V and J are TRBV11-3 and TRBJ2-2; perhaps TRBD2 as D (5 bases). The CDR3 is 16 residues long. Germline CDR1 SGHNT, CDR2 YENEEA. V was cut by 1 base and J by 6 bases, with 15 bases left in between.

This clonotype was counted only a few times. The genes are TRBV18 and TRBJ2-7; 9 bases line up with TRBD1. CDR1 and CDR2 (germline): KGHSH, LQKENI. The CDR3 runs 17 residues. V shed 3 bases, J shed 2 bases, and the junction held 11 bases outside the gene matches. The CDR3 DNA sequence: TGTGCCAGCTCACCGAGGACAGGGGACGCGGGGGCCTACGAGCAGTACTTC. It translates to CASSPRTGDAGAYEQYF.

The chain combines TRBV12-3 or TRBV12-4 with TRBJ2-1, with D perhaps matching TRBD2 (6 bases). This CDR3 region has 12 residues. Trimming stripped 3 bases from V and 7 bases from J, with 7 bases between. DNA of the CDR3: TGTGCCAGCAGTTTCGGGGGAAATGAGCAGTTCTTC. Amino acid sequence: CASSFGGNEQFF.

The table lists this clonotype with a few counts. The chain joins TRBV20-1 to TRBJ1-1, with D maybe TRBD1 (5 bases). This CDR3 contains 17 residues. The V and J ends lost 1 base and 0 bases respectively, with 18 bases between them. Germline lookup yields CDR1 DFQATT and CDR2 SNEGSKA (reference sequence). In DNA form, the CDR3 reads TGCAGTGCTAGAGGGCTGATAGGGGATTACATGAACACTGAAGCTTTCTTT. Amino acids: CSARGLIGDYMNTEAFF.

The rearrangement links TRBV9 to TRBJ2-7; D unclear. Trimming took off 4 bases at V and 3 bases at J, with 11 bases between the two ends. The CDR3 has 13 residues. Germline CDR1 and CDR2: SGDLS and YYNGEE. CDR3 protein: CASSSPRFYEQYF. The CDR3 nucleotides read TGTGCCAGCAGCTCCCCGCGGTTCTACGAGCAGTACTTC.

This clonotype showed up many times. V gene TRBV6-6 combines with J gene TRBJ1-1; D possibly corresponds to TRBD1 (5 bases). The CDR3 is 13 amino acids. Trimming left V 0 bases short and J 7 bases short, with 9 bases between. Germline CDR1 MNHNY, CDR2 SVGAGI (reference sequence). Here the CDR3 reads CASSYSGVGEAFF. The CDR3 DNA reads as TGTGCCAGCAGTTACTCGGGGGTGGGTGAAGCTTTCTTT.

This clonotype has at least ten counts. J is TRBJ2-7 and V is TRBV7-8, with 8 nucleotides matching TRBD1. Germline-derived CDR1 and CDR2 are SGHVS and FQNEAQ. The CDR3 sequence is 14 residues long. The junction had 9 bases not matched to a gene; V was cut back by 7 bases and J by 4 bases. The CDR3 is CASTLDRGGYEQYF. CDR3 bases: TGTGCCAGCACCCTAGACAGGGGTGGGTACGAGCAGTACTTC.

The sample holds many counts of this clonotype. The genes are TRBV27 and TRBJ1-1; no reliable D call. The CDR3 has 13 residues. Trimming took 2 bases from V and 6 from J, leaving 10 bases between them. Germline CDR1 and CDR2: MNHEY and SMNVEV (reference sequence). The CDR3 DNA sequence: TGTGCCAGCAGTTTACGGGGTAGGCCTGAAGCTTTCTTT. Protein product: CASSLRGRPEAFF.

A word on this clonotype: A much larger clone lies a single base off, so this may be a read error. The rearrangement links TRBV7-8 to TRBJ2-7; 10 bases agree with TRBD1. In germline, CDR1 is SGHVS, CDR2 FQNEAQ. The CDR3 is 15 residues long. Trimming cost V 7 bases and J 4 bases; bases outside gene matches: 10. The DNA of the CDR3 is TGTGCCAGCAACCTCAACTCGGGACAGGGGTACGAGCAGTACTTC. This codes for CASNLNSGQGYEQYF.